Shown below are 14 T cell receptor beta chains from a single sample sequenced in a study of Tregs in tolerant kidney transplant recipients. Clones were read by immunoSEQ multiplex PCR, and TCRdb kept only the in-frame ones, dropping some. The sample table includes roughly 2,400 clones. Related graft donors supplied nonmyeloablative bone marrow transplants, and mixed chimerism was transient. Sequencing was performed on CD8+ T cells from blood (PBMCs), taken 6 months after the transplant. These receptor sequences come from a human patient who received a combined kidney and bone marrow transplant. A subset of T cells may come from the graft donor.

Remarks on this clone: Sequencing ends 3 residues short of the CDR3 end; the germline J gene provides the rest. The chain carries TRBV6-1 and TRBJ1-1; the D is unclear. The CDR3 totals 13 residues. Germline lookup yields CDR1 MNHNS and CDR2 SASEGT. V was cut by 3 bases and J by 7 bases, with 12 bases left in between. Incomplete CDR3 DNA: TGTGCCAGCAGTGACAGCGGAGGCAGTGAA. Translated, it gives CASSDSGGSE. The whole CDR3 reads CASSDSGGSEAFF.

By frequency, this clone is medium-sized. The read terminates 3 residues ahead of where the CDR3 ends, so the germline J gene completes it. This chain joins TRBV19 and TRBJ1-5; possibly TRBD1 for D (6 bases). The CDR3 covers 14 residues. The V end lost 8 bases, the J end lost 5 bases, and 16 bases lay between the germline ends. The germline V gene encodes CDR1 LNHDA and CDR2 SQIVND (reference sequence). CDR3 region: CASSTGNIHQPQHF. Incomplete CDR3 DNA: TGTGCCAGTTCTACAGGGAATATCCATCAGCCC.

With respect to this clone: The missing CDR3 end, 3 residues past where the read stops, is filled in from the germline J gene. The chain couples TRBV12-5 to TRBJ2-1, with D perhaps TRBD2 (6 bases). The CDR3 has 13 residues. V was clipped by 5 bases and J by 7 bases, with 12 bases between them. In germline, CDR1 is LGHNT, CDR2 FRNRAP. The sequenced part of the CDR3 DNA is TGTGCTAGTGGTCCCTCGGCGGGAAATGAG. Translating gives CASGPSAGNE. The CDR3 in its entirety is CASGPSAGNEQFF.

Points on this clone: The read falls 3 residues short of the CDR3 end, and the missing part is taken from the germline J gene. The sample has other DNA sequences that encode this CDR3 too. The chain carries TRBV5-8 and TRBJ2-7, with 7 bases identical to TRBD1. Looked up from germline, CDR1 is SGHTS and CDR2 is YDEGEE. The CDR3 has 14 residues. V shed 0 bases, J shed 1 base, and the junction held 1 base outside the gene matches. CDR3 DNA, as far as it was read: TGTGCCAGCAGCTTGGGGGACAGTTCCTACGAG. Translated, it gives CASSLGDSSYE. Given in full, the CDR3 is CASSLGDSSYEQYF.

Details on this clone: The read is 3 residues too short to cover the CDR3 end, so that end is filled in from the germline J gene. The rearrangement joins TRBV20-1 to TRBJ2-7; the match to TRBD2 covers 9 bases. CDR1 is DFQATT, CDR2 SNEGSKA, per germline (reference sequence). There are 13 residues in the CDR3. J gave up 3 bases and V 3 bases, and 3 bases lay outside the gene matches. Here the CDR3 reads CSASSGRVYEQYF. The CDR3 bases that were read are TGCAGTGCTAGTAGCGGGAGAGTCTACGAG.

This chain's CDR3 is CASRGAGRDYNEQFF. The covered CDR3 bases are TGTGCCAGCCGCGGGGCGGGGAGAGATTACAATGAG. V is TRBV3-1 (or the pseudogene TRBV3-2) and J is TRBJ2-1; a weak D match, TRBD2 (6 bases). The CDR3 extends 3 residues past the end of the read, so its final part is completed from the germline J gene. Germline V gene lookup returns CDR1 LGHDT and CDR2 YNNKEL (reference sequence). The CDR3 is made up of 15 amino acids. Trimming shortened V by 8 bases and J by 4 bases, and 18 bases separated the two germline ends.

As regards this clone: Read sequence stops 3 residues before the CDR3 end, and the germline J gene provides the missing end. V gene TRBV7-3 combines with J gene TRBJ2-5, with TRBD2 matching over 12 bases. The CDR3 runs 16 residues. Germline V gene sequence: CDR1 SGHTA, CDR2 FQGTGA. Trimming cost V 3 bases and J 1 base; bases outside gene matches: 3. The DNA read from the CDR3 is TGTGCCAGCAGCTTGACTAGCGGGGGACTCCAAGAGACC. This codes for CASSLTSGGLQET. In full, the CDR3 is CASSLTSGGLQETQYF.

The covered CDR3 bases are TGCAGTGCTCCGATCCGCGGGGTGAACACTGAA. Translation gives CSAPIRGVNTE. The full CDR3 protein is CSAPIRGVNTEAFF. The gene calls are TRBV20-1 and TRBJ1-1; D ambiguous. The observed sequence ends 3 residues before the CDR3 terminus, with the missing tail filled in from the germline J gene. CDR3 length: 14 amino acids. V was shortened by 5 bases and J by 0 bases, with 13 bases between the two germline ends. In germline, CDR1 is DFQATT, CDR2 SNEGSKA (reference sequence).

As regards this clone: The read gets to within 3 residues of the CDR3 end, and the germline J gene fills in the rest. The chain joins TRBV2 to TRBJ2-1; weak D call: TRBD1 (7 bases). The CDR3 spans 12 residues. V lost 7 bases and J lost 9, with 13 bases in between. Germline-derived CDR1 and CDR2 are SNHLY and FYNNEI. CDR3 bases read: TGTGCCAGCACGGCAGGGGGGATTGAG. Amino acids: CASTAGGIE. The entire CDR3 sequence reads CASTAGGIEQFF.

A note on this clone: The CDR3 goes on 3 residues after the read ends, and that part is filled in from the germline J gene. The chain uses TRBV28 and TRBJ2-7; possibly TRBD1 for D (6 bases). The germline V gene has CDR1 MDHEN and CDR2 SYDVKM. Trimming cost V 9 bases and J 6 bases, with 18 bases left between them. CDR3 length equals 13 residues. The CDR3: CASWGPKDVEQYF. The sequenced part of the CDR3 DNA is TGTGCCAGTTGGGGGCCCAAGGATGTCGAG.

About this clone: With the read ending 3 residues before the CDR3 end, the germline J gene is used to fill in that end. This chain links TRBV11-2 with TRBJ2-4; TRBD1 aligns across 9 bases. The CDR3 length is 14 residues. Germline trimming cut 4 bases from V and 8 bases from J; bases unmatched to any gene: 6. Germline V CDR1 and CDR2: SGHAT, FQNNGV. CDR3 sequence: CASSSTGGSDIQYF. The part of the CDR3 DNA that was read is TGTGCCAGCAGCTCAACAGGGGGCTCGGACATT.

Incomplete CDR3 DNA: TGCGCCAGCAGCCATCAGACAGCAACTAATGAAAAA. This gives the protein CASSHQTATNEK. The entire CDR3 protein reads CASSHQTATNEKLFF. The J gene is TRBJ1-4, the V gene TRBV4-1; D possibly corresponds to TRBD1 (5 bases). The read is 3 residues too short to cover the CDR3 end, so that end is filled in from the germline J gene. Trimming shortened V by 3 bases and J by 0 bases, and 8 bases separated the two germline ends. The CDR3 has 15 amino acids. Germline loops: CDR1 MGHRA, CDR2 YSYEKL.

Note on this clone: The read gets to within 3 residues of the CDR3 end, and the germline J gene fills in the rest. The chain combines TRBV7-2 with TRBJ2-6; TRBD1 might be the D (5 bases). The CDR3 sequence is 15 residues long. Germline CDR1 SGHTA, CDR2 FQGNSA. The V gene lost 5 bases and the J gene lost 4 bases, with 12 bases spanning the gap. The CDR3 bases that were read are TGTGCCAGCAGCCAAGGGGTGGGGGGGGCCAACGTC. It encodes CASSQGVGGANV. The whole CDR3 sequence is CASSQGVGGANVLTF.

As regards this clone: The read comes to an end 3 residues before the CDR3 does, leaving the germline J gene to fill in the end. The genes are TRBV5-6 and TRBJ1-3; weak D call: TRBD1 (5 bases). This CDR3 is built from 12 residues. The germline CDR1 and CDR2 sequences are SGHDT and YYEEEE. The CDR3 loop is CASSFQGAHIYF. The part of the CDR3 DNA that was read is TGTGCCAGCAGCTTTCAAGGGGCGCAT.